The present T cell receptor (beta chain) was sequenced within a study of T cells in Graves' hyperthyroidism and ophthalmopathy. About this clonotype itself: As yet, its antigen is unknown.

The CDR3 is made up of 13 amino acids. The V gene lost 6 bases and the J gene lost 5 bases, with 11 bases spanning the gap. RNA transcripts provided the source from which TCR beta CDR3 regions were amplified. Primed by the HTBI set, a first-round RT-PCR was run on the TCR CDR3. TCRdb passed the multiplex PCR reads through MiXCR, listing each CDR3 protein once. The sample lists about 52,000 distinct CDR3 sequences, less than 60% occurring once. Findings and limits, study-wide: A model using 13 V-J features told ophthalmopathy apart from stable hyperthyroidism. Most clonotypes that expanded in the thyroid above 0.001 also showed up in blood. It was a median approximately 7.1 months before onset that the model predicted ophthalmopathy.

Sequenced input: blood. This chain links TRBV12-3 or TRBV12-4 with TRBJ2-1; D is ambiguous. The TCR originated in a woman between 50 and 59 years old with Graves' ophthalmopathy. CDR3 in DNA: TGTGCCAGCAGATCCGACGGACACAATGAGCAGTTCTTC. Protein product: CASRSDGHNEQFF.